The 18 T cell receptor beta chains below all came from one sample that was sequenced in a study of T-cell memory formation after mild COVID-19. One entry per CDR3 protein, called by TCRdb with MiXCR from the 5' RACE reads. The sample consists of 120,000 or so distinct CDR3 sequences, approximately 5.9% of them appearing once. The sample taken for sequencing was PBMCs or a T cell subset sorted from them (not recorded which). These receptors were collected from an adult woman who had mild COVID-19 (a few samples of this study predate the infection). Cell type and time point are not known.

This clonotype was detected ten times or more. This rearrangement joins TRBV12-3 or TRBV12-4 to TRBJ2-3, with 11 positions matching TRBD2. The CDR3 is made up of 14 amino acids. J gave up 0 bases and V 8 bases, and 1 base lay outside the gene matches. CDR3 coding DNA: TGTGCCAGCCGGACTAGCGGGAGCACAGATACGCAGTATTTT. Its translation is CASRTSGSTDTQYF.

Many counts were recorded for this clonotype. One end of the junction does not line up with germline, which may come from a read error. The J gene is TRBJ2-3, the V gene TRBV19, with TRBD2 identical over 7 bases. CDR3 length: 15 residues. Germline CDR1 and CDR2: LNHDA and SQIVND (reference sequence). CDR3 in amino acids: CASSLDGGSTDTQYF. In nucleotides, the CDR3 is TGTGCCAGTAGTCTAGACGGGGGGAGCACAGATACGCAGTATTTT.

This clonotype showed up many times. The chain links TRBV5-1 to TRBJ1-1, with a possible D match to TRBD1 (5 bases). Trimming cost V 4 bases and J 0 bases, with 16 bases left between them. The CDR3 runs to 16 residues. In germline, CDR1 is SGHRS, CDR2 YFSETQ. As DNA, the CDR3 is TGCGCCAGCAGCCCCAAACGAGGGGTTTTGAACACTGAAGCTTTCTTT. Amino acids: CASSPKRGVLNTEAFF.

This clonotype was detected only a few times. This CDR3 is CASSPYGGTYSNQPQHF. The CDR3 DNA follows: TGTGCCAGCTCACCATATGGGGGGACCTATAGCAATCAGCCCCAGCATTTT. The gene calls are TRBV18 and TRBJ1-5, with D tentatively TRBD1 (5 bases). Trimming took 2 bases from V and 0 from J, leaving 14 bases between them. This CDR3 comprises 17 residues. Per the germline V gene, CDR1 is KGHSH and CDR2 is LQKENI. The entire variable domain, with the rest obtained from reference TRBV18 and TRBJ1-5, is as follows: NAGVMQNPRHLVRRRGQEARLRCSPMKGHSHVYWYRQLPEEGLKFMVYLQKENIIDESGMPKERFSAEFPKEGPSILRIQQVVRGDSAAYFCASSPYGGTYSNQPQHFGDGTRLSIL.

The chain recombines TRBV7-9 with TRBJ2-5; perhaps TRBD2 as D (5 bases). The CDR3 loop spans 19 amino acids. In germline, CDR1 is SEHNR, CDR2 FQNEAQ (reference sequence). Between the trimmed V and J ends, which lost 1 base and 7 bases, there was a span of 28 bases. The CDR3 sequence: CASSLGGQPHGPRLGTQYF. The DNA of the CDR3 is TGTGCCAGCAGCTTAGGCGGGCAGCCCCACGGACCGAGATTGGGGACCCAGTACTTC.

This clonotype was picked up many times. This CDR3 reads CASSLVDRDFTEAFF. CDR3 DNA: TGCGCCAGCAGCTTGGTCGACAGGGACTTCACTGAAGCTTTCTTT. V gene TRBV5-1 combines with J gene TRBJ1-1, with 7 bases fitting TRBD1. Germline V gene lookup returns CDR1 SGHRS and CDR2 YFSETQ. Trimming cost V 0 bases and J 4 bases; bases outside gene matches: 6. The CDR3 runs 15 residues.

This clonotype appeared a few times. The chain employs TRBV7-2 and TRBJ2-7; 7 bases are shared with TRBD2. The CDR3 is made up of 16 amino acids. Trimming at V came to 5 bases and at J to 0 bases, leaving 10 bases not matched to a gene. Germline V gene sequence: CDR1 SGHTA, CDR2 FQGNSA. The CDR3 protein is CASSPQAGSRSYEQYF. DNA of the CDR3: TGTGCCAGCAGCCCGCAAGCGGGAAGCCGCTCCTACGAGCAGTACTTC.

This clonotype was seen repeatedly, ten times or more. The chain couples TRBV5-1 to TRBJ2-3, with 9 bases lining up with TRBD1. The CDR3 spans 17 residues. Germline CDR1 reads SGHRS; CDR2 reads YFSETQ. V gave up 4 bases and J gave up 4 bases; unmatched junction bases: 13. The CDR3 here is CASSVRPGQGNADTQYF. CDR3 nucleotides: TGCGCCAGCAGCGTTCGCCCGGGACAGGGAAACGCAGATACGCAGTATTTT.

This clonotype was observed a few times. The rearrangement joins TRBV12-5 to TRBJ1-5, with 7 bases identical to TRBD1. This CDR3 contains 17 residues. Per germline, CDR1 LGHNT and CDR2 FRNRAP. Trimming cost V 0 bases and J 6 bases; bases outside gene matches: 11. Written as DNA, the CDR3 is TGTGCTAGTGGTTTGGTACTAACAGGGGCCATAAGTCAGCCCCAGCATTTT. This translates into CASGLVLTGAISQPQHF.

This clonotype was counted a few times. This CDR3 is CASSLGSRTTYEQYF. In nucleotides, the CDR3 is TGTGCCAGCAGCTTAGGGTCCAGGACTACCTACGAGCAGTACTTC. The chain couples TRBV7-8 to TRBJ2-7, with D perhaps matching TRBD2 (6 bases). The CDR3 loop spans 15 amino acids. Germline V gene data show CDR1 as SGHVS and CDR2 as FQNEAQ. Trimming took off 1 base at V and 2 bases at J, with 12 bases between the two ends.

This clonotype was counted ten times or more. The chain has TRBV6-5 and TRBJ1-2; 7 bases match TRBD1. Losses at the gene ends were 4 bases for V and 8 bases for J; bases not matched to a gene: 10. This CDR3 region has 14 residues. The germline gives CDR1 MNHEY, CDR2 SVGAGI. The CDR3 DNA is TGTGCCAGCAGTTCACCAGACAGGGTGGGCGGCTACACCTTC. Residues: CASSSPDRVGGYTF.

This clonotype was seen many times. The V gene is TRBV7-2, the J gene TRBJ2-2; the D gene is possibly TRBD2 (6 bases). This CDR3 is built from 14 residues. Trimming took off 3 bases at V and 6 bases at J, with 11 bases between the two ends. Germline V gives CDR1 SGHTA, CDR2 FQGNSA. The CDR3 nucleotides are TGTGCCAGCAGCTTGAGTGGAGGGGCCGGGGAGCTGTTTTTT. The encoded protein is CASSLSGGAGELFF.

In its sample, this clonotype was seen a few times. The chain carries TRBV7-9 and TRBJ2-3; the D is unclear. Germline lookup yields CDR1 SEHNR and CDR2 FQNEAQ (reference sequence). This CDR3 has 13 amino acids. V lost 3 bases, J lost 2 bases, and 6 bases lay in between. The DNA for the CDR3 is TGTGCCAGCAGCTTGGACGTCACAGATACGCAGTATTTT. This codes for CASSLDVTDTQYF.

This clonotype was counted at least ten times. The genes are TRBV6-5 and TRBJ1-5; the D is unclear. V lost 4 bases and J 7 bases, leaving 14 bases between the germline ends. Germline V CDR1 and CDR2: MNHEY, SVGAGI. The CDR3 loop spans 14 amino acids. The CDR3 DNA follows: TGTGCCAGCAGTTCGGCGGGAATTCGGCAGCCCCAGCATTTT. Its translation is CASSSAGIRQPQHF.

There are a few counts of this clonotype. The chain links TRBV12-3 or TRBV12-4 to TRBJ1-3, with 7 nucleotides matching TRBD1. With 3 bases clipped from V and 1 base from J, the junction kept 9 bases outside the gene matches. This CDR3 has 17 residues. The CDR3 here is CASSFLGQPTSGNTIYF. CDR3 nucleotides: TGTGCCAGCAGTTTCCTGGGACAGCCGACTTCTGGAAACACCATATATTTT.

This chain joins TRBV24-1 and TRBJ1-4; D may be TRBD1 (5 bases). V lost 5 bases and J 3 bases, leaving 24 bases between the germline ends. This CDR3 is 19 amino acids long. CDR1 and CDR2 from the germline V gene are KGHDR and SFDVKD. The CDR3 protein is CATSALDYSTGSANEKLFF. CDR3 sequence (DNA): TGTGCCACCAGTGCACTCGACTATAGTACAGGCTCCGCTAATGAAAAACTGTTTTTT.

This clonotype has a count of ten or more. The chain recombines TRBV29-1 with TRBJ2-5; 7 bases are a match to TRBD1. CDR3 length: 13 amino acids. After removal of 6 bases from V and 2 bases from J, the junction contained 6 bases not matched to a gene. Germline lookup yields CDR1 SQVTM and CDR2 ANQGSEA. The chain's CDR3 is CSVTGQLQETQYF. For the CDR3, the DNA is TGCAGCGTGACGGGACAGTTACAAGAGACCCAGTACTTC.

This clonotype showed up many times. The chain links TRBV6-6 to TRBJ2-7, with D possibly being TRBD1 or TRBD2 (5 bases each). CDR3 length equals 14 residues. CDR1 is MNHNY and CDR2 is SVGAGI in the germline V gene (reference sequence). V gave up 7 bases and J gave up 9 bases, with 22 bases separating them. CDR3 in amino acids: CASKQGAGALWQYF. The CDR3 DNA follows: TGTGCCAGCAAACAAGGGGCCGGGGCATTGTGGCAGTACTTC.